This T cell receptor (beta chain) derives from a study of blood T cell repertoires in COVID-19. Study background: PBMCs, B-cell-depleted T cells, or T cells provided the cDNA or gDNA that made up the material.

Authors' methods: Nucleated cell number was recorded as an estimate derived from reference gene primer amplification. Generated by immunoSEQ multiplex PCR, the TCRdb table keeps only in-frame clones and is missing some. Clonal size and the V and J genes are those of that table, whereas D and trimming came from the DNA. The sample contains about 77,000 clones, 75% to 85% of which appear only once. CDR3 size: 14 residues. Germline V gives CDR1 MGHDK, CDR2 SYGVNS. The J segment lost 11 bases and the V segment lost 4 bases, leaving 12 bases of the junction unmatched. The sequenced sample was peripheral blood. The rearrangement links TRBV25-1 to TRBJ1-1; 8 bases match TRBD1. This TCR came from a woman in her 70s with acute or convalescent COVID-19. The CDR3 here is CASSGIGQGLWAFF. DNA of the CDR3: TGTGCCAGCAGTGGAATTGGACAGGGCCTGTGGGCTTTCTTT.